The 6 T cell receptor beta chains in this list originate from one sample, sequenced in a study of T cells after yellow fever vaccination. Each CDR3 protein is one row after TCRdb ran MiXCR on the 5' RACE reads. Here the sample spans 70,000 or so distinct CDR3 sequences, around 7.1% being singletons. This specimen was CD8+ T cells sorted from PBMCs, taken more than 8 days after the first yellow fever vaccination. The receptor source for this set is a man between 18 and 29 years old who received the YFV17D yellow fever vaccine.

This clonotype was seen many times. The chain is built from TRBV5-1 and TRBJ2-3; 10 positions agree with TRBD2. This CDR3 has 16 amino acids. Germline CDR1 is SGHRS and CDR2 is YFSETQ. V was pared by 2 bases and J by 5 bases, with 8 bases of the junction left unmatched. CDR3 bases: TGCGCCAGCAGCTTTCAGCGGGGGGGCCTTGGAGATACGCAGTATTTT. This sequence encodes CASSFQRGGLGDTQYF.

This clonotype was counted many times. The chain is built from TRBV30 and TRBJ1-6; possible D gene TRBD1, 5 bases. The CDR3 totals 16 residues. Between the trimmed V and J ends, which lost 2 bases and 7 bases, there was a span of 18 bases. Germline loops: CDR1 GTSNPN, CDR2 SVGIG (reference sequence). CDR3 in amino acids: CAWSRGRNVLNSPLHF. CDR3 coding DNA: TGTGCCTGGAGTAGGGGTCGGAACGTCCTAAATTCACCCCTCCACTTT. Based on the CDR3 plus reference TRBV30 and TRBJ1-6, the full variable domain is SQTIHQWPATLVQPVGSPLSLECTVEGTSNPNLYWYRQAAGRGLQLLFYSVGIGQISSEVPQNLSASRPQDRQFILSSKKLLLSDSGFYLCAWSRGRNVLNSPLHFGNGTRLTVT.

The chain joins TRBV12-3 or TRBV12-4 to TRBJ2-7, with 8 bases matching TRBD1. V lost 5 bases, J lost 2 bases, and 5 bases stayed unmatched. The CDR3 covers 14 residues. In DNA form, the CDR3 reads TGTGCCAGCAGTAAAGGACAGGGCGCCTACGAGCAGTACGTC. It is translated as CASSKGQGAYEQYV.

CDR3: CASRPLDSLNNEQFF. In nucleotides, the CDR3 is TGTGCCAGCAGGCCTTTAGACAGCCTCAACAATGAGCAGTTCTTC. The rearrangement uses TRBV27 and TRBJ2-1; possible D gene TRBD1, 5 bases. Germline V gene data show CDR1 as MNHEY and CDR2 as SMNVEV (reference sequence). Between the trimmed V and J ends, which lost 6 bases and 5 bases, there was a span of 17 bases. The length of the CDR3 is 15 residues.

The V call is TRBV5-6, the J call TRBJ2-1, with TRBD1 identical over 7 bases. V trimming: 7 bases; J trimming: 3 bases; junction bases outside the gene matches: 4. In germline, CDR1 is SGHDT, CDR2 YYEEEE. The CDR3 has 13 residues. The CDR3, as DNA: TGTGCCAGCGAAGGGACAGACTACAATGAGCAGTTCTTC. Translation: CASEGTDYNEQFF.

This clonotype was counted ten times or more. The V call is TRBV7-2, the J call TRBJ2-7, with D maybe TRBD1 (5 bases). The CDR3 has 14 residues. Trimming left V 4 bases short and J 2 bases short, with 12 bases between. The V gene's germline CDR1 is SGHTA and CDR2 FQGNSA. CDR3 protein: CASSSSDIPYEQYF. CDR3 nucleotides: TGTGCCAGCAGCTCATCGGACATACCCTACGAGCAGTACTTC.